These T cell receptor beta chains were read from a single sample in a study of OX40 agonist ivuxolimab in advanced cancers. Method: immunoSEQ multiplex PCR; TCRdb's copy keeps in-frame clones and lacks some. The table records about 73,000 clones, about 92% of them present only once. This sample comprised CD4+ or CD8+ T cells sorted from blood, obtained in a trial of the OX40 agonist ivuxolimab. The receptors derive from an adult with an advanced solid tumor such as melanoma, head and neck, liver or kidney cancer. CDR3s include the opening cysteine and the closing phenylalanine or tryptophan. Fields, in order: CDR3 protein, CDR3 DNA, CDR3 length, D gene, J gene, clone size, V gene. The D gene is left open where the match is weak. Clone size appears in some rows only: once, few, many, or a class for an expanded clone.

CDR3: CASSEWEYQETQYF
DNA: TGTGCCAGCAGTGAATGGGAGTACCAAGAGACCCAGTACTTC
length: 14
D: .
J: TRBJ2-5
size: .
V: TRBV25-1

CDR3: CASSVTGSSYNEQFF
DNA: TGTGCCAGCAGCGTGACAGGTAGCTCCTACAATGAGCAGTTCTTC
length: 15
D: .
J: TRBJ2-1
size: .
V: TRBV9

CDR3: CASSGGTQNTGELFF
DNA: TGTGCCAGCAGCGGAGGTACACAGAACACCGGGGAGCTGTTTTTT
length: 15
D: .
J: TRBJ2-2
size: .
V: TRBV5-4

CDR3: CASSLPTSGETYEQYF
DNA: TGTGCCAGCAGCCTCCCGACTAGCGGGGAAACCTACGAGCAGTACTTC
length: 16
D: TRBD2
J: TRBJ2-7
size: once
V: TRBV7-9

CDR3: CASSLMPYSGNTIYF
DNA: TGTGCCAGCAGTTTAATGCCATACTCTGGAAACACCATATATTTT
length: 15
D: .
J: TRBJ1-3
size: .
V: TRBV27

CDR3: CASSPGLAGEGTQYF
DNA: TGTGCCAGCAGCCCGGGACTAGCGGGGGAGGGGACCCAGTACTTC
length: 15
D: TRBD2
J: TRBJ2-5
size: .
V: TRBV6-5

CDR3: CASSIGQPYEQYF
DNA: TGTGCCAGTAGTATCGGGCAGCCCTACGAGCAGTACTTC
length: 13
D: .
J: TRBJ2-7
size: .
V: TRBV19

CDR3: CASSPQANTEAFF
DNA: TGTGCCAGCAGCCCTCAAGCGAACACTGAAGCTTTCTTT
length: 13
D: .
J: TRBJ1-1
size: .
V: TRBV4-2

CDR3: CASSQGTGLAGSGGPADTQYF
DNA: TGCGCCAGCAGCCAAGGAACGGGATTGGCCGGGAGCGGGGGGCCGGCAGATACGCAGTATTTT
length: 21
D: TRBD2
J: TRBJ2-3
size: .
V: TRBV4-3

CDR3: CASSLGGRKETQYF
DNA: TGTGCCAGCAGCTTAGGGGGGCGTAAAGAGACCCAGTACTTC
length: 14
D: .
J: TRBJ2-5
size: .
V: TRBV11-2

CDR3: CASSEYRVSYEQYF
DNA: TGCGCCAGCAGTGAGTACAGGGTCTCCTACGAGCAGTACTTC
length: 14
D: .
J: TRBJ2-7
size: .
V: TRBV10-1

CDR3: CASSAGQGAGDTQYF
DNA: TGTGCCAGCAGTGCGGGACAGGGGGCGGGAGATACGCAGTATTTT
length: 15
D: TRBD1
J: TRBJ2-3
size: .
V: TRBV6-1

CDR3: CASSWEDTGELFF
DNA: TGTGCCAGCAGTTGGGAAGACACCGGGGAGCTGTTTTTT
length: 13
D: .
J: TRBJ2-2
size: .
V: TRBV6-5

CDR3: CASSLVAGANVLTF
DNA: TGTGCCAGCAGCTTAGTTGCTGGGGCCAACGTCCTGACTTTC
length: 14
D: .
J: TRBJ2-6
size: .
V: TRBV7-9

CDR3: CASSLDSMNTEAFF
DNA: TGTGCCAGCAGCTTAGACAGCATGAACACTGAAGCTTTCTTT
length: 14
D: .
J: TRBJ1-1
size: once
V: TRBV7-9

CDR3: CASSPSSGGYEETQYF
DNA: TGTGCCAGCAGCCCCTCTAGCGGGGGTTACGAAGAGACCCAGTACTTC
length: 16
D: TRBD2
J: TRBJ2-5
size: .
V: TRBV6-8

CDR3: CASSIFGGGYEQYF
DNA: TGTGCCAGCAGTATCTTCGGGGGGGGTTACGAGCAGTACTTC
length: 14
D: TRBD2
J: TRBJ2-7
size: .
V: TRBV11-2

CDR3: CASSLSGIGGTEAFF
DNA: TGTGCCAGCAGCTTGAGCGGTATTGGAGGCACTGAAGCTTTCTTT
length: 15
D: .
J: TRBJ1-1
size: .
V: TRBV7-9

CDR3: CASSLGVMNTEAFF
DNA: TGTGCCAGCAGCTTAGGAGTTATGAACACTGAAGCTTTCTTT
length: 14
D: .
J: TRBJ1-1
size: .
V: TRBV13